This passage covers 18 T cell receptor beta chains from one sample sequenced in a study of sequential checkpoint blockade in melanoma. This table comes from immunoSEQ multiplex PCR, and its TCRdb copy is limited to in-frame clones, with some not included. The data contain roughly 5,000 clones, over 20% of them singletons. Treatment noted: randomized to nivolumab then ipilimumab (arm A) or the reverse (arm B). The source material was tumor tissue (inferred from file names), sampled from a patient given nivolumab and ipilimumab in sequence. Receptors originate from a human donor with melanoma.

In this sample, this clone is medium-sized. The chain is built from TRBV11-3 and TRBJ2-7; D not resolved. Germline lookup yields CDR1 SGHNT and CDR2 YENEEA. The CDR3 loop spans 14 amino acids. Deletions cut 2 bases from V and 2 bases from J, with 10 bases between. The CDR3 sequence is CASSLSFSTYEQYF. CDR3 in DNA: TGTGCCAGCAGCTTAAGTTTTTCAACCTACGAGCAGTACTTC.

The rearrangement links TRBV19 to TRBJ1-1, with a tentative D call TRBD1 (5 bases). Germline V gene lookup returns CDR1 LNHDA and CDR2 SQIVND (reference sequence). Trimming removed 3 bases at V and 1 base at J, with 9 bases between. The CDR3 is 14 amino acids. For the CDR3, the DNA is TGTGCCAGTAGTATGCAGGGCGCGAACACTGAAGCTTTCTTT. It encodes CASSMQGANTEAFF.

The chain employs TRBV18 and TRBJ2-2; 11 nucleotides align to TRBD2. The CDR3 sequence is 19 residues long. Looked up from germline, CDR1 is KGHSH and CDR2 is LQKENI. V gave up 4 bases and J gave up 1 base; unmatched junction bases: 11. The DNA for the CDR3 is TGTGCCAGCTCACGCATTACGGGTACTAGCGGGGGGAACACCGGGGAGCTGTTTTTT. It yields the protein CASSRITGTSGGNTGELFF.

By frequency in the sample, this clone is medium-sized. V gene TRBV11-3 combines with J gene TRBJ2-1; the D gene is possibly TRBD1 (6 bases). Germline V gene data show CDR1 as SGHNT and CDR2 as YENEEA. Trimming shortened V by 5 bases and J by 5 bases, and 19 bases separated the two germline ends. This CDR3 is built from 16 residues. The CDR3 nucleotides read TGTGCCAGCAGCCCCCCCCGGACAGCGGCCCACAATGAGCAGTTCTTC. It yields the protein CASSPPRTAAHNEQFF.

The CDR3 region has the DNA TGTGCCAGTAGTATTGCAGGGTACAACTACGAGCAGTACTTC. Protein product: CASSIAGYNYEQYF. The chain carries TRBV19 and TRBJ2-7; D possibly corresponds to TRBD1 (5 bases). The CDR3 extends over 14 amino acids. In germline, CDR1 is LNHDA, CDR2 SQIVND (reference sequence). The V and J ends lost 3 bases and 3 bases respectively, with 12 bases between them.

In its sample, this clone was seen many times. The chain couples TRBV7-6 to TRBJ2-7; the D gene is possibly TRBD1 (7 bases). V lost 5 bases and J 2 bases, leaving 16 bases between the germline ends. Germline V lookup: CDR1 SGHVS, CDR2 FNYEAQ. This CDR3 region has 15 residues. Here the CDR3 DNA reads TGTGCCAGCAGCGGGGAGGCAGGGGGAACCTACGAGCAGTACTTC. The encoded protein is CASSGEAGGTYEQYF.

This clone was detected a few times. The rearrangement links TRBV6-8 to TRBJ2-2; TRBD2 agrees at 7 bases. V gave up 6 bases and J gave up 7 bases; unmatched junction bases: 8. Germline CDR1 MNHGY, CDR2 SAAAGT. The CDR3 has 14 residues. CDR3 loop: CASSLAEGIGELFF. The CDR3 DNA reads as TGTGCCAGCAGCCTAGCGGAAGGGATCGGGGAGCTGTTTTTT.

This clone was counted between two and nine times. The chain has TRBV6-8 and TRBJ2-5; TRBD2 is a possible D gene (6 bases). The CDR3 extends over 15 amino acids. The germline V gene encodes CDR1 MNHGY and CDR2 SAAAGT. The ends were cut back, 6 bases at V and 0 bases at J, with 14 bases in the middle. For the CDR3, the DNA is TGTGCCAGCAGAAGCGCGGGACGGTACCAAGAGACCCAGTACTTC. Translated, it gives CASRSAGRYQETQYF.

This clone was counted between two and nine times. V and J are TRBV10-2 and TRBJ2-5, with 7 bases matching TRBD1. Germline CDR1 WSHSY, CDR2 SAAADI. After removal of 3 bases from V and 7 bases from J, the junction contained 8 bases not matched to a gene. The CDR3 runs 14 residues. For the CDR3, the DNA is TGCGCCAGCAGTGATATGACAGGGATACGGACCCAGTACTTC. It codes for CASSDMTGIRTQYF.

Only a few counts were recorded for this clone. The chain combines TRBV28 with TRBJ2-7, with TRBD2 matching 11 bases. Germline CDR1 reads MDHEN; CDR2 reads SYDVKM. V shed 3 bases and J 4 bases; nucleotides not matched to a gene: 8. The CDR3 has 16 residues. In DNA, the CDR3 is TGTGCCAGCAGTTTCGTAGCGGGAGGGCTTTTGTACGAGCAGTACTTC. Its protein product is CASSFVAGGLLYEQYF. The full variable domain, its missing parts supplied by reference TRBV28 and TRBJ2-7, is DVKVTQSSRYLVKRTGEKVFLECVQDMDHENMFWYRQDPGLGLRLIYFSYDVKMKEKGDIPEGYSVSREKKERFSLILESASTNQTSMYLCASSFVAGGLLYEQYFGPGTRLTVT.

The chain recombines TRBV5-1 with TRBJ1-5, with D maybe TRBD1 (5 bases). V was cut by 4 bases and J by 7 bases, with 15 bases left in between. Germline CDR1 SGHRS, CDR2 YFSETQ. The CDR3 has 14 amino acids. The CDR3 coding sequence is TGCGCCAGCAGCCCCGGGACGGCGAGCCAGCCCCAGCATTTT. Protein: CASSPGTASQPQHF.

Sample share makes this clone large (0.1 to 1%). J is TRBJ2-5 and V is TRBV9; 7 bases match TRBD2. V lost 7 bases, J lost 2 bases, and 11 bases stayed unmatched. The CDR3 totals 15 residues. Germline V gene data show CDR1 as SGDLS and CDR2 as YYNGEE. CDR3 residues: CASAFGGTSQETQYF. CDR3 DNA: TGTGCCAGCGCATTCGGGGGGACGAGTCAAGAGACCCAGTACTTC.

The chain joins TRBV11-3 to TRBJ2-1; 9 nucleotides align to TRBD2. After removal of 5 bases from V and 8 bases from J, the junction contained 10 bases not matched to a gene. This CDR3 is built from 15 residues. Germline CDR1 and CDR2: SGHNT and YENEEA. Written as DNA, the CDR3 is TGTGCCAGCAGCCAAAGAGCGGGGGGAGGGCATGAGCAGTTCTTC. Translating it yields CASSQRAGGGHEQFF.

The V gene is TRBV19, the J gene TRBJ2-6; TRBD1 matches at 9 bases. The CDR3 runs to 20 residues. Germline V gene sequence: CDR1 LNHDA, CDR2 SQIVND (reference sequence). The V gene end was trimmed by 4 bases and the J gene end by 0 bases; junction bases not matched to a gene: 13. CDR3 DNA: TGTGCCAGTAGTACCCCTCACTGGGACAGGGCGAACTCTGGGGCCAACGTCCTGACTTTC. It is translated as CASSTPHWDRANSGANVLTF.

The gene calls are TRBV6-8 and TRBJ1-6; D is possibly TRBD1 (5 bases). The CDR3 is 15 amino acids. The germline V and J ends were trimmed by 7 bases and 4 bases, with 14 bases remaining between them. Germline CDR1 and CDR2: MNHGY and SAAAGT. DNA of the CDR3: TGTGCCAGCACGGTGTCGGGGGGATATAATTCACCCCTCCACTTT. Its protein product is CASTVSGGYNSPLHF.

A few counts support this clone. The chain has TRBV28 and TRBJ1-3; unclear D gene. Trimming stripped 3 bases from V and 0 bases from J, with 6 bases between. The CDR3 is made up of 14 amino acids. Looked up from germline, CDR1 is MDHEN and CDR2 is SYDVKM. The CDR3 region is CASSFYDSGNTIYF. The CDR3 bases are TGTGCCAGCAGTTTTTACGACTCTGGAAACACCATATATTTT.

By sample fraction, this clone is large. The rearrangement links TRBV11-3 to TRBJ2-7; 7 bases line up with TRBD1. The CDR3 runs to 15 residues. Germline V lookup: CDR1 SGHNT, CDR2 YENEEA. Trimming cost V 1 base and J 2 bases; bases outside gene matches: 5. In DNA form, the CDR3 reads TGTGCCAGCAGCTTAGGGCAGGGGGTCCCCTACGAGCAGTACTTC. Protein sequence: CASSLGQGVPYEQYF. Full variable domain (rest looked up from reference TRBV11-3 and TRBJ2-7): EAGVVQSPRYKIIEKKQPVAFWCNPISGHNTLYWYLQNLGQGPELLIRYENEEAVDDSQLPKDRFSAERLKGVDSTLKIQPAELGDSAVYLCASSLGQGVPYEQYFGPGTRLTVT.

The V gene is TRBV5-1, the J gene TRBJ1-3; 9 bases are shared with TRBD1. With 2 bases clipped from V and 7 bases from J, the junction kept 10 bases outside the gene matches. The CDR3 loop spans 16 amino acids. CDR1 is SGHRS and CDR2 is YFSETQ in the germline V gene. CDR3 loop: CASSLTGTGIVNTIYF. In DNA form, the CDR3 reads TGCGCCAGCAGCTTAACCGGGACAGGGATTGTTAACACCATATATTTT.